The clone carrying this T cell receptor (beta chain) was observed at least ten times. TCRdb ran MiXCR on the 5' RACE reads and lists one entry per CDR3 protein. The sample carries approximately 53,000 distinct CDR3 sequences, around a quarter recorded once. Sequencing input: tumor-infiltrating memory CD4+ T cells sorted from the breast tumor. The subset was: memory CD4+ T cells, CD4+CD45RO+CD25-. This TCR came from a female donor with breast cancer.

DNA for the CDR3: TGTGCCAGCAGTTACTTTCAGGGGTACAATGAGCAGTTCTTC. Translation gives CASSYFQGYNEQFF. V usage is TRBV6-2 or TRBV6-3 and J usage is TRBJ2-1; TRBD1 might be the D (6 bases). This CDR3 is 14 amino acids long. Between the trimmed V and J ends, which lost 1 base and 4 bases, there was a span of 8 bases. Germline V gene sequence: CDR1 MNHEY, CDR2 SVGEGT.